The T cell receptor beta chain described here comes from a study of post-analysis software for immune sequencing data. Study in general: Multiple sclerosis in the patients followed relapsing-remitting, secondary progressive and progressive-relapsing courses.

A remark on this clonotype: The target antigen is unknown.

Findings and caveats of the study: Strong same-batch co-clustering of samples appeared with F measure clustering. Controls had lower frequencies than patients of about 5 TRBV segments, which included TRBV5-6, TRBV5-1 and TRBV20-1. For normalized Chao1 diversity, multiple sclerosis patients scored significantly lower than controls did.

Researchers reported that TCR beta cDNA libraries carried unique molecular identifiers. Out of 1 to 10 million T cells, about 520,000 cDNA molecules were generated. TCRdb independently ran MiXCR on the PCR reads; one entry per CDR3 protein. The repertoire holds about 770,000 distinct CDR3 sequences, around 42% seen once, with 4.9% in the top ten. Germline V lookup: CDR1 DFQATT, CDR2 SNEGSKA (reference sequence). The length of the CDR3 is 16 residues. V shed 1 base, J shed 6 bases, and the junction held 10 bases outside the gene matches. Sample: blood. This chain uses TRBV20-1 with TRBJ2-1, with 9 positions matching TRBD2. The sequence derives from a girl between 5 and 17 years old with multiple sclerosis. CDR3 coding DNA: TGCAGTGCTAGAGGCCCCGGTAGCGGGAGCCCCAATGAGCAGTTCTTC. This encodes CSARGPGSGSPNEQFF.